A selection of T cell receptor beta chains follows, all from one sample in a study of regulatory T cells in long-lasting Graves disease. TCRdb processed the multiplex PCR reads anew with MiXCR; each CDR3 protein has one entry. The sample holds hundreds of thousands of distinct CDR3 sequences; around 16% are singletons and the top ten take about 20%. Source: peripheral blood mononuclear cells (PBMCs), taken at new diagnosis, from a patient treated with antithyroid drugs. The receptors stem from a female donor with Graves disease. The CDR3 runs from the conserved cysteine through the conserved F or W. The D gene is left open where the match is weak. Clone size appears in some rows only: once, few, many, or a class for an expanded clone.

abundance: NA
v_gene: TRBV5-1
j_gene: TRBJ2-1
d_gene: TRBD2
CDR3aa: CASSTKTSGVSYNEQFF
CDR3nt: TGCGCCAGCAGCACCAAGACTAGCGGGGTCTCCTACAATGAGCAGTTCTTC

abundance: few
v_gene: TRBV4-1
j_gene: TRBJ2-7
d_gene: NA
CDR3aa: CASSEDARQYF
CDR3nt: TGCGCCAGCAGCGAAGACGCTCGTCAGTACTTC

abundance: many
v_gene: TRBV4-1
j_gene: TRBJ2-4
d_gene: NA
CDR3aa: CASTPESLAKNIQYF
CDR3nt: TGCGCCAGCACCCCGGAAAGCTTAGCCAAAAACATTCAGTACTTC

abundance: many
v_gene: TRBV7-9
j_gene: TRBJ1-5
d_gene: TRBD1
CDR3aa: CASSLRTFDRADQPQHF
CDR3nt: TGTGCCAGCAGCCTCAGGACCTTCGACAGGGCCGATCAGCCCCAGCATTTT

abundance: many
v_gene: TRBV28
j_gene: TRBJ1-5
d_gene: NA
CDR3aa: CASSLMFLRGNQPQHF
CDR3nt: TGTGCCAGCAGTTTAATGTTCCTTCGAGGGAATCAGCCCCAGCATTTT

abundance: many
v_gene: TRBV5-1
j_gene: TRBJ2-7
d_gene: TRBD1
CDR3aa: CASSWGQGLEQYF
CDR3nt: TGCGCCAGCAGCTGGGGACAGGGCCTCGAGCAGTACTTC

abundance: few
v_gene: TRBV4-1
j_gene: TRBJ2-5
d_gene: TRBD1
CDR3aa: CASSQDQTGGVWRQETQYF
CDR3nt: TGCGCCAGCAGCCAAGACCAAACAGGGGGCGTATGGAGACAAGAGACCCAGTACTTC

abundance: many
v_gene: TRBV6-2/TRBV6-3
j_gene: TRBJ2-3
d_gene: NA
CDR3aa: CASRQGRSTDTQYF
CDR3nt: TGTGCCAGCAGACAGGGCAGAAGCACAGATACGCAGTATTTT

abundance: many
v_gene: TRBV6-1
j_gene: TRBJ1-1
d_gene: NA
CDR3aa: CASRLSMNTEAFF
CDR3nt: TGTGCCAGCAGACTGAGTATGAACACTGAAGCTTTCTTT

abundance: few
v_gene: TRBV10-3
j_gene: TRBJ1-6
d_gene: TRBD1
CDR3aa: CAISEVTGGSSPLHF
CDR3nt: TGTGCCATCAGTGAGGTGACAGGGGGAAGTTCACCCCTCCACTTT

abundance: many
v_gene: TRBV27
j_gene: TRBJ2-1
d_gene: TRBD1
CDR3aa: CASSLFAQGAQNEQFF
CDR3nt: TGTGCCAGCAGTTTATTCGCACAGGGGGCGCAAAATGAGCAGTTCTTC

abundance: many
v_gene: TRBV7-2
j_gene: TRBJ2-5
d_gene: NA
CDR3aa: CASSWTEKETQYF
CDR3nt: TGTGCCAGCAGCTGGACAGAAAAAGAGACCCAGTACTTC

abundance: few
v_gene: TRBV30
j_gene: TRBJ2-3
d_gene: NA
CDR3aa: CAWGKGASTDTQYF
CDR3nt: TGTGCCTGGGGGAAAGGGGCTAGCACAGATACGCAGTATTTT

abundance: NA
v_gene: TRBV2
j_gene: TRBJ2-5
d_gene: NA
CDR3aa: CASSNVYRGETQYF
CDR3nt: TGTGCCAGCAGCAATGTCTATCGGGGAGAGACCCAGTACTTC

abundance: few
v_gene: TRBV4-1
j_gene: TRBJ2-5
d_gene: NA
CDR3aa: CASSQALVTPIAKGTQYF
CDR3nt: TGCGCCAGCAGCCAAGCCCTGGTCACCCCGATCGCCAAAGGGACCCAGTACTTC

abundance: many
v_gene: TRBV28
j_gene: TRBJ2-7
d_gene: TRBD1
CDR3aa: CASSRGQGARYEQYF
CDR3nt: TGTGCCAGCAGCCGAGGACAGGGGGCGCGATACGAGCAGTACTTC

abundance: NA
v_gene: TRBV2
j_gene: TRBJ1-4
d_gene: NA
CDR3aa: CASKGQAGEKLFF
CDR3nt: TGTGCCAGCAAAGGGCAGGCGGGGGAAAAACTGTTTTTT

abundance: many
v_gene: TRBV2
j_gene: TRBJ1-1
d_gene: NA
CDR3aa: CASSEINVDMNTEAFF
CDR3nt: TGTGCCAGCAGTGAAATAAACGTGGATATGAACACTGAAGCTTTCTTT

abundance: many
v_gene: TRBV12-3/TRBV12-4
j_gene: TRBJ2-3
d_gene: TRBD1
CDR3aa: CASSLNSPGGSDTQYF
CDR3nt: TGTGCCAGCAGTTTAAATTCCCCAGGGGGATCAGATACGCAGTATTTT

abundance: many
v_gene: TRBV5-1
j_gene: TRBJ2-7
d_gene: NA
CDR3aa: CASSPRDGTYEQYF
CDR3nt: TGCGCCAGCAGCCCCCGGGACGGGACCTACGAGCAGTACTTC

abundance: many
v_gene: TRBV20-1
j_gene: TRBJ1-1
d_gene: NA
CDR3aa: CSASDEMNTEAFF
CDR3nt: TGCAGTGCTAGTGATGAGATGAACACTGAAGCTTTCTTT

abundance: many
v_gene: TRBV6-2/TRBV6-3
j_gene: TRBJ2-3
d_gene: NA
CDR3aa: CASSYSAGGSGTQYF
CDR3nt: TGTGCCAGCAGTTACTCTGCGGGCGGTAGCGGTACGCAGTATTTT

abundance: many
v_gene: TRBV12-3/TRBV12-4
j_gene: TRBJ1-5
d_gene: NA
CDR3aa: CASSLSRGDQPQHF
CDR3nt: TGTGCCAGCAGTTTAAGCAGGGGTGATCAGCCCCAGCATTTT

abundance: many
v_gene: TRBV2
j_gene: TRBJ1-5
d_gene: NA
CDR3aa: CASSSDLNQPQHF
CDR3nt: TGTGCCAGCAGTTCTGACCTGAATCAGCCCCAGCATTTT